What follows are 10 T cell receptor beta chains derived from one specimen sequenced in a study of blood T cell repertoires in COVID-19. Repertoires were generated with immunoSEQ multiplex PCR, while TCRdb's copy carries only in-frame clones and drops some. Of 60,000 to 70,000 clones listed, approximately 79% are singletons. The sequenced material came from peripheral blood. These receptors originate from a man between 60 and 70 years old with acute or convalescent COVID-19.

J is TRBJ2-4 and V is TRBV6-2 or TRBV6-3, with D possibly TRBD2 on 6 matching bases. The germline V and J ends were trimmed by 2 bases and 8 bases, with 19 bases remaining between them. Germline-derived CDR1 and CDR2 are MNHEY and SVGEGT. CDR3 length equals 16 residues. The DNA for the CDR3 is TGTGCCAGCAGTTACCTTACGCTACAGCGGGTAGACATTCAGTACTTC. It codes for CASSYLTLQRVDIQYF.

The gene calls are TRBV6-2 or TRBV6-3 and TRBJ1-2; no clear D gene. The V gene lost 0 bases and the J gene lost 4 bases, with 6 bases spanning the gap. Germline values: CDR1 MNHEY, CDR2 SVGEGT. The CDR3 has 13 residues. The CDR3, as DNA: TGTGCCAGCAGTTACTCGATGAGCTATGGCTACACCTTC. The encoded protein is CASSYSMSYGYTF.

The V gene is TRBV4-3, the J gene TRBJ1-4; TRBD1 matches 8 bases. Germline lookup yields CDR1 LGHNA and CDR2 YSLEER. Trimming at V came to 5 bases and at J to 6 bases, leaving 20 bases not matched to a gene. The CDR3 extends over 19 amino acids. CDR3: CASSGQGARGAGGDEKLFF. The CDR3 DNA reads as TGCGCCAGCAGCGGTCAGGGGGCCCGCGGGGCAGGGGGTGATGAAAAACTGTTTTTT.

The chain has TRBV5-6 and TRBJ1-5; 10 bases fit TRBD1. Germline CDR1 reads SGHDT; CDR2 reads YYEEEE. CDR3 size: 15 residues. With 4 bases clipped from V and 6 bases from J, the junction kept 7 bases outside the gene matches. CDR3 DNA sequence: TGTGCCAGCAGCCGACAGGGGGCGGTGAGTCAGCCCCAGCATTTT. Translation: CASSRQGAVSQPQHF.

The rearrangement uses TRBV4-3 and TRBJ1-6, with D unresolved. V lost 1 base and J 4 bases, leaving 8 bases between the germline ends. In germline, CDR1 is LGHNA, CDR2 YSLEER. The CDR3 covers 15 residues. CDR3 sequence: CASSQAKQYNSPLHF. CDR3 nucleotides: TGCGCCAGCAGCCAAGCGAAGCAATATAATTCACCCCTCCACTTT.

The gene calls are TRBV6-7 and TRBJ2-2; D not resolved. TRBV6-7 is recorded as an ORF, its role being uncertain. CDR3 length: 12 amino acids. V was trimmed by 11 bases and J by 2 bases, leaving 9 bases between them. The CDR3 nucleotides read TGTGCCCGACGACACAACACCGGGGAGCTGTTTTTT. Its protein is CARRHNTGELFF.

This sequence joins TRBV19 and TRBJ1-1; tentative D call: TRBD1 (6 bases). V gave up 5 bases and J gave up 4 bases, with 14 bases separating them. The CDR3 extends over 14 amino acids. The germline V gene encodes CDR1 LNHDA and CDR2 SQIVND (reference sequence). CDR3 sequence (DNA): TGTGCCAGTAGTGCACAGGGCAGGAGCACTGAAGCTTTCTTT. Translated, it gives CASSAQGRSTEAFF.

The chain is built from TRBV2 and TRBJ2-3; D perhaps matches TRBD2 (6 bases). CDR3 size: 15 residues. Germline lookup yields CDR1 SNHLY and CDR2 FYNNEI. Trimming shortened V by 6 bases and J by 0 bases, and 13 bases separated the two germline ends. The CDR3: CASRTGTHSTDTQYF. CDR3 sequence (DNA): TGTGCCAGCAGGACCGGGACTCACAGCACAGATACGCAGTATTTT.

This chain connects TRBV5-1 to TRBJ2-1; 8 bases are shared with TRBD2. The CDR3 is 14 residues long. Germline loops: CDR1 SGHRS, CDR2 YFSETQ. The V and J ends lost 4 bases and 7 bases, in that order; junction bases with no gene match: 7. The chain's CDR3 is CASSAPGLGNEQFF. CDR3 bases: TGCGCCAGCAGCGCCCCGGGACTAGGTAATGAGCAGTTCTTC.

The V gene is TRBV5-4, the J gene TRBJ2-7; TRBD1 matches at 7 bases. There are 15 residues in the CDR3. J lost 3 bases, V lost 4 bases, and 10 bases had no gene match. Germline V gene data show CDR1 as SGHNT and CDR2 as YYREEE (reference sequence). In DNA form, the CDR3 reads TGTGCCAGCAGCCCCGGGCCTACAGGGGTCTACGAGCAGTACTTC. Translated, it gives CASSPGPTGVYEQYF.